This TCR beta chain was retrieved from a study of cytomegalovirus exposure and HLA in healthy donors. Study overall: Around 80 million unique TCRs from HLA-typed donors were held in an early data release. Study-wide results and caveats: TCR beta sequences numbering 15,000 to 20,000 were associated with HLA alleles at 0.05 false discovery rate in a later analysis. On later analysis, the bulk of CMV-associated TCR beta chains appeared to be HLA-restricted. A later analysis showed HLA-associated TCR beta chains outstripping equally common others in clonal expansion.

The germline gives CDR1 LNHDA, CDR2 SQIVND (reference sequence). The CDR3 extends over 14 amino acids. V lost 5 bases and J lost 5; bases outside the gene matches: 6. Concerning this clone itself: Its antigen is unidentified.

It was with 60 Vbeta and 13 Jbeta primers that the PCR ran. Method: immunoSEQ multiplex PCR; TCRdb's copy keeps in-frame clones and lacks some. The sample includes 50,000 or so clones, under 75% seen only once; the top ten take roughly 6.5%. The chain recombines TRBV19 with TRBJ1-3, with TRBD1 matching 7 bases. The TCR was taken from a man aged 30 to 45 in good health and CMV-seronegative. The sequenced material came from PBMCs. CDR3 sequence: CASSPRDSRNTIYF. CDR3 DNA: TGTGCCAGTAGTCCACGGGACAGTCGAAACACCATATATTTT.